One sample yielded the 21 T cell receptor beta chains listed below, sequenced in a study of identical twins. TCRdb redid the calling of the 5' RACE reads with MiXCR, one entry per CDR3 protein. This table holds 310,000 or so distinct CDR3 sequences, less than 9.5% found once. These records were also assigned to another study, of yellow fever vaccine responses in identical twins.

Sequencing used CD8+ T cells sorted from blood. Receptors originate from a woman between 18 and 29 years old in good health.

The sample holds a few counts of this clonotype. The chain couples TRBV7-8 to TRBJ2-7, with D perhaps being TRBD1 or TRBD2 (5 bases each). The CDR3 loop spans 13 amino acids. CDR1 is SGHVS, CDR2 FQNEAQ, per germline. V lost 1 base and J 6 bases, leaving 10 bases between the germline ends. The CDR3, as DNA: TGTGCCAGCAGCTTAGTAGAGAGGGGCGAGCAGTACTTC. Its translation: CASSLVERGEQYF.

This clonotype occurred a few times. The gene calls are TRBV28 and TRBJ2-5; no firm D call. The length of the CDR3 is 12 residues. Trimming took 5 bases from V and 3 from J, leaving 7 bases between them. CDR1 and CDR2 (germline): MDHEN, SYDVKM. CDR3 nucleotides: TGTGCCAGCAGTCCGCGTGAAGAGACCCAGTACTTC. Translation: CASSPREETQYF.

This clonotype was counted a few times. The chain combines TRBV30 with TRBJ2-7; D unclear. The length of the CDR3 is 14 residues. V dropped 0 bases and J dropped 3 bases, with 12 bases sitting between them. CDR1 is GTSNPN and CDR2 is SVGIG in the germline V gene (reference sequence). CDR3 sequence (DNA): TGTGCCTGGAGTGTTGGTGTCGGCAGCTACGAGCAGTACTTC. It yields the protein CAWSVGVGSYEQYF.

This clonotype was counted ten times or more. The CDR3 loop reads CASSYSGLANGELFF. CDR3 in DNA: TGTGCCAGCAGTTACTCGGGACTAGCAAACGGGGAGCTGTTTTTT. The rearrangement uses TRBV6-5 and TRBJ2-2, with 9 bases that match TRBD2. This CDR3 has 15 residues. Looked up from germline, CDR1 is MNHEY and CDR2 is SVGAGI. Trimming at V came to 0 bases and at J to 7 bases, leaving 3 bases not matched to a gene.

The table lists this clonotype with a few counts. The chain links TRBV6-2 or TRBV6-3 to TRBJ2-3, with D maybe TRBD2 (5 bases). Per germline, CDR1 MNHEY and CDR2 SVGEGT. The ends were cut back, 4 bases at V and 6 bases at J, with 17 bases in the middle. This CDR3 spans 15 amino acids. CDR3 loop: CASSSPPRTGDTQYF. The CDR3 DNA follows: TGTGCCAGCAGTTCCCCTCCACGTACGGGGGATACGCAGTATTTT.

V usage is TRBV4-2 and J usage is TRBJ2-1, with D hard to call. Germline values: CDR1 LGHNA, CDR2 YNFKEQ. V was clipped by 4 bases and J by 6 bases, with 13 bases between them. CDR3 length: 14 amino acids. For the CDR3, the DNA is TGTGCCAGCAGCCCCAGACCCTGGAGCAATGAGCAGTTCTTC. Protein product: CASSPRPWSNEQFF.

This clonotype was recorded a few times. V gene TRBV24-1 combines with J gene TRBJ2-7, with TRBD1 as a possible D gene (6 bases). Germline V lookup: CDR1 KGHDR, CDR2 SFDVKD. V lost 3 bases, J lost 0 bases, and 8 bases lay in between. The CDR3 loop spans 14 amino acids. This CDR3 is CATSDRTVSYEQYF. The CDR3, as DNA: TGTGCCACCAGTGATCGGACAGTCTCCTACGAGCAGTACTTC.

The rearrangement links TRBV27 to TRBJ2-1; 7 bases are a match to TRBD2. CDR3 length equals 14 residues. Losses at the gene ends were 8 bases for V and 0 bases for J; bases not matched to a gene: 4. Germline CDR1 and CDR2: MNHEY and SMNVEV (reference sequence). The CDR3 is CASGRGSSYNEQFF. CDR3 bases: TGTGCCAGCGGGCGCGGGAGCTCCTACAATGAGCAGTTCTTC.

V and J are TRBV11-2 and TRBJ2-1; the match to TRBD2 covers 11 bases. V dropped 5 bases and J dropped 4; count of bases not matched to a gene: 7. The germline CDR1 and CDR2 sequences are SGHAT and FQNNGV. The CDR3 is 16 residues long. In DNA, the CDR3 is TGTGCCAGCAGCAACCCCTTAGCGGGGGGGTACAATGAGCAGTTCTTC. As protein: CASSNPLAGGYNEQFF.

This clonotype was seen a handful of times. The chain joins TRBV5-5 to TRBJ1-5, with D unresolved. In germline, CDR1 is SGHKS, CDR2 YYEKEE (reference sequence). This CDR3 contains 16 residues. The V end was cut by 0 bases, the J end by 2 bases, with 12 bases between. The CDR3 region is CASSLGPAWGNQPQHF. The CDR3 nucleotides are TGTGCCAGCAGCTTGGGGCCCGCTTGGGGCAATCAGCCCCAGCATTTT.

In its sample, this clonotype was seen a few times. J is TRBJ1-1 and V is TRBV6-5; D ambiguous. Per germline, CDR1 MNHEY and CDR2 SVGAGI. The CDR3 covers 13 residues. Trimming pared 6 bases from V and 3 bases from J, leaving 11 bases between. Here the CDR3 DNA reads TGTGCCAGCAGGTACATCGGGGACACTGAAGCTTTCTTT. Translating gives CASRYIGDTEAFF.

The table lists this clonotype with many counts. V usage is TRBV14 and J usage is TRBJ1-4; no firm D call. The germline V gene has CDR1 SGHDN and CDR2 FVKESK. Trimming pared 0 bases from V and 3 bases from J, leaving 8 bases between. The CDR3 contains 15 residues. The CDR3 DNA sequence: TGTGCCAGCAGCCAAGAAGCGCGGCCTAATGAAAAACTGTTTTTT. As protein: CASSQEARPNEKLFF.

The chain combines TRBV7-9 with TRBJ2-7, with a tentative D call TRBD1 (7 bases). The V end was cut by 7 bases, the J end by 4 bases, with 20 bases between. The CDR3 consists of 15 residues. Germline V gives CDR1 SEHNR, CDR2 FQNEAQ (reference sequence). CDR3 in amino acids: CASTQAGGGGYEQYF. The CDR3 bases are TGTGCCAGCACCCAGGCCGGAGGGGGCGGATACGAGCAGTACTTC.

This clonotype was seen only a few times. The chain couples TRBV6-1 to TRBJ2-1, with TRBD2 matching over 10 bases. V gave up 8 bases and J gave up 10 bases; unmatched junction bases: 8. The CDR3 is 13 amino acids. CDR1 MNHNS and CDR2 SASEGT come from the germline V gene. The CDR3 sequence is CASEPPGLAEQFF. CDR3 nucleotides: TGTGCCAGCGAACCCCCGGGACTAGCGGAGCAGTTCTTC.

This chain joins TRBV4-2 and TRBJ2-2, with D unresolved. Germline CDR1 is LGHNA and CDR2 is YNFKEQ. Trimming shortened V by 1 base and J by 2 bases, and 14 bases separated the two germline ends. The CDR3 loop spans 17 amino acids. The CDR3 sequence: CASSQGESPANTGELFF. DNA for the CDR3: TGTGCCAGCAGCCAAGGAGAGTCGCCCGCCAACACCGGGGAGCTGTTTTTT.

This clonotype was observed at least ten times. The chain links TRBV5-1 to TRBJ1-1; 7 bases align to TRBD1. The CDR3 length is 17 residues. Germline trimming cut 0 bases from V and 4 bases from J; bases unmatched to any gene: 12. The germline V gene has CDR1 SGHRS and CDR2 YFSETQ. The CDR3 DNA sequence: TGCGCCAGCAGCTTGGCCCCCACAGGGGTGGGAAGCACTGAAGCTTTCTTT. This gives the protein CASSLAPTGVGSTEAFF.

This clonotype was picked up many times. The chain is built from TRBV4-3 and TRBJ2-7; D is uncertain. The CDR3 sequence is 13 residues long. The germline gives CDR1 LGHNA, CDR2 YSLEER. V was shortened by 5 bases and J by 1 base, with 9 bases between the two germline ends. The CDR3 loop reads CASSARRSYEQYF. For the CDR3, the DNA is TGCGCCAGCAGCGCCCGACGTTCCTACGAGCAGTACTTC.

The chain employs TRBV2 and TRBJ2-7, with 8 bases matching TRBD2. With 5 bases clipped from V and 2 bases from J, the junction kept 5 bases outside the gene matches. Germline CDR1 is SNHLY and CDR2 is FYNNEI. CDR3 size: 14 residues. CDR3 protein: CASSIDSGAYEQYF. The DNA for the CDR3 is TGTGCCAGCAGTATCGATAGCGGGGCCTACGAGCAGTACTTC.

This clonotype appeared a few times. The rearrangement links TRBV4-3 to TRBJ2-3; 8 bases are a match to TRBD2. V lost 0 bases to trimming and J lost 2 bases; unmatched junction nucleotides: 7. The CDR3 has 17 amino acids. Looked up from germline, CDR1 is LGHNA and CDR2 is YSLEER. In DNA form, the CDR3 reads TGCGCCAGCAGCCAAGATTTATTAGCGGGAACCACAGATACGCAGTATTTT. The encoded protein is CASSQDLLAGTTDTQYF.

This clonotype has a handful of counts. In DNA form, the CDR3 reads TGTGCTAGTGGTTTCAGTAGCACAGATACGCAGTATTTT. Amino acids: CASGFSSTDTQYF. The chain links TRBV12-5 to TRBJ2-3; D not resolved. Germline assignment: CDR1 LGHNT and CDR2 FRNRAP. The CDR3 consists of 13 residues. Trimming removed 3 bases at V and 0 bases at J, with 4 bases between.

This clonotype was observed at least ten times. V usage is TRBV20-1 and J usage is TRBJ2-7; the match to TRBD1 covers 8 bases. Unmatched junction bases numbered 12, after V lost 6 bases and J lost 5 bases. CDR3 length: 14 residues. Germline V gives CDR1 DFQATT, CDR2 SNEGSKA (reference sequence). In DNA form, the CDR3 reads TGCAGTGCACCGGGACAGGCTCTTCTTCACGAGCAGTACTTC. This gives the protein CSAPGQALLHEQYF.